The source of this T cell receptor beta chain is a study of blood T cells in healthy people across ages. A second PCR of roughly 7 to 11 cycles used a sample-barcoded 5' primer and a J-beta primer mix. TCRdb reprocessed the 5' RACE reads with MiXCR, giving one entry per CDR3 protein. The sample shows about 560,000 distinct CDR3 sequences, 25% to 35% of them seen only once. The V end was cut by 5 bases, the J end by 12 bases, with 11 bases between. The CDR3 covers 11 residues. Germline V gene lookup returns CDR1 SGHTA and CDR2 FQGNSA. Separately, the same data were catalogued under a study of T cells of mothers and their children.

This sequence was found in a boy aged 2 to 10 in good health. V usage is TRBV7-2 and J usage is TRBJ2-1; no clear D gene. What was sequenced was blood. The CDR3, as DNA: TGTGCCAGCAGCATTACCGATGGGCAGTTCTTC. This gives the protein CASSITDGQFF.